The present TCR beta chain was sequenced within a study of blood T cell repertoires in COVID-19. The overall study: Spain, Italy and the United States supplied samples that represented acute and convalescent COVID-19. T cells, B-cell-depleted T cells, or PBMCs provided the cDNA or gDNA that served as material.

In the source study's methods: How many nucleated cells were present was estimated from reference gene primer amplification. Profiled with immunoSEQ multiplex PCR; TCRdb holds only in-frame clones, not every one. Clone size and V and J calls were adopted from that table, with D and trimming inferred from the DNA. The sample lists some 110,000 clones; around 90% were seen once. Germline CDR1 and CDR2: MNHNY and SVGAGI (reference sequence). The CDR3 is made up of 13 amino acids. The rearrangement uses TRBV6-6 and TRBJ2-7; D uncertain. This clonotype was obtained from a human donor in a cohort sampled during active COVID-19. Sequencing used peripheral blood. The chain's CDR3 is CVSSGGASYEQYF. DNA of the CDR3: TGTGTATCTTCCGGCGGAGCTTCCTACGAGCAGTACTTC.